This is a list of T cell receptor beta chains from one sample in a study of tumor-infiltrating lymphocytes in localized non-small cell lung cancer. The protocol was immunoSEQ multiplex PCR, while the TCRdb copy is restricted to in-frame clones and leaves out a portion. The sample consists of about 9,700 clones, 78% of them appearing once. Sequencing was done on a sample of lung tumor tissue. The receptors come from a human donor with non-small cell lung cancer. The CDR3 runs from the conserved cysteine through the conserved F or W. The order of the fields is CDR3 protein, CDR3 DNA, J gene, D gene, V gene, clone size. D genes are given only for firm matches. Expanded clones get a size class; other rows say once, few or many, or leave the size out.

CASSIAGYYGYTF TGTGCCAGTAGTATAGCAGGGTACTATGGCTACACCTTC TRBJ1-2 NA TRBV19 NA
CASSPPGTDNQPQHF TGTGCCAGCTCACCACCAGGGACAGACAATCAGCCCCAGCATTTT TRBJ1-5 TRBD1 TRBV18 NA
CATSRVAGGQPQHF TGTGCCACCAGCAGAGTGGCAGGGGGGCAGCCCCAGCATTTT TRBJ1-5 TRBD1 TRBV15 once
CASSPNPGNSNQPQHF TGCGCCAGCAGCCCTAACCCCGGCAATAGCAATCAGCCCCAGCATTTT TRBJ1-5 NA TRBV4-1 NA
CASSLELAVETQYF TGCGCCAGCAGCTTGGAACTAGCGGTAGAGACCCAGTACTTC TRBJ2-5 TRBD2 TRBV5-1 NA
CASSQEGQGHSPLHF TGCGCCAGCAGCCAAGAGGGACAGGGCCATTCACCCCTCCACTTT TRBJ1-6 TRBD1 TRBV4-1 NA
CAWSSPWQGASEQYF TGTGCCTGGAGTTCCCCTTGGCAGGGGGCATCCGAGCAGTACTTC TRBJ2-7 TRBD1 TRBV30 NA
CASSLAVGTYEQYF TGTGCCAGCAGCTTGGCCGTCGGGACCTACGAGCAGTACTTC TRBJ2-7 NA TRBV5-5 NA
CASSHGGAYGNEQFF TGTGCCAGCTCCCATGGAGGGGCGTATGGAAATGAGCAGTTCTTC TRBJ2-1 NA TRBV18 NA
CSVEWPSRNEQFF TGCAGCGTTGAGTGGCCTTCCCGCAATGAGCAGTTCTTC TRBJ2-1 NA TRBV29-1 large
CASSIDYRQGSLAKNIQYF TGTGCCAGTAGTATAGACTATCGACAGGGGAGCCTAGCCAAAAACATTCAGTACTTC TRBJ2-4 TRBD1 TRBV19 NA
CATSHDRAIQYF TGTGCCACCAGTCACGACAGGGCCATTCAGTACTTC TRBJ2-4 TRBD1 TRBV19 few
CASSWAIAGGDNEQFF TGTGCCAGCAGCTGGGCCATAGCGGGAGGTGACAATGAGCAGTTCTTC TRBJ2-1 TRBD2 TRBV14 NA
CASSTDSANTGELFF TGTGCCAGCAGTACGGACAGCGCGAACACCGGGGAGCTGTTTTTT TRBJ2-2 NA TRBV2 NA
CASSVNPNTEAFF TGTGCCAGTAGCGTCAATCCGAACACTGAAGCTTTCTTT TRBJ1-1 NA TRBV19 NA
CASSDLGSYEQYF TGTGCCAGCAGTGATTTGGGCAGCTACGAGCAGTACTTC TRBJ2-7 NA TRBV6-1 NA
CSVTGVSYEQYF TGCAGCGTAACAGGGGTTTCCTACGAGCAGTACTTC TRBJ2-7 TRBD1 TRBV29-1 NA
CASSLGGGPEQFF TGTGCCAGCAGCTTAGGCGGCGGTCCTGAGCAGTTCTTC TRBJ2-1 NA TRBV7-3 NA
CASSEGGSSGNTIYF TGTGCCAGCAGTGAAGGGGGCAGCTCTGGAAACACCATATATTTT TRBJ1-3 NA TRBV2 NA
CASSLGNHQPQHF TGTGCCAGCAGCCTGGGGAATCATCAGCCCCAGCATTTT TRBJ1-5 NA TRBV11-2 NA
CASSPNTDTQYF TGTGCCAGCTCACCAAACACAGATACGCAGTATTTT TRBJ2-3 NA TRBV18 NA
CASSGRQGRNQPQHF TGTGCCAGCAGCGGGCGACAGGGAAGGAATCAGCCCCAGCATTTT TRBJ1-5 TRBD1 TRBV5-8 NA
CASSDNTGGKADTQYF TGCGCCAGCAGTGACAACACAGGGGGAAAGGCAGATACGCAGTATTTT TRBJ2-3 TRBD1 TRBV10-1 NA
CASSQEEAGRVNTEAFF TGCGCCAGCAGCCAAGAGGAAGCGGGCAGAGTGAACACTGAAGCTTTCTTT TRBJ1-1 NA TRBV4-1 NA
CATSRAGGYYEQYF TGTGCCACCAGCAGAGCGGGCGGGTACTACGAGCAGTACTTC TRBJ2-7 NA TRBV15 NA
CASRPGTGNDEQYF TGTGCCAGCAGGCCCGGGACAGGGAACGACGAGCAGTACTTC TRBJ2-7 TRBD1 TRBV6-1 NA
CASSPRTGAYEQYF TGTGCCAGCAGCCCCCGGACAGGGGCGTACGAGCAGTACTTC TRBJ2-7 TRBD1 TRBV27 NA
CASSQDFWGNEQFF TGCGCCAGCAGCCAAGATTTCTGGGGGAATGAGCAGTTCTTC TRBJ2-1 NA TRBV4-1 once
CASSERSVDTQYF TGTGCCAGCAGTGAAAGGAGCGTTGATACGCAGTATTTT TRBJ2-3 NA TRBV6-1 NA
CASSPRAGRSNQPQHF TGTGCCAGCAGTCCCCGGGCAGGGAGGAGCAATCAGCCCCAGCATTTT TRBJ1-5 NA TRBV27 NA
CASSQKAGVTDTQYF TGCGCCAGCAGCCAAAAAGCGGGAGTCACAGATACGCAGTATTTT TRBJ2-3 TRBD2 TRBV4-3 NA
CAGDRAGEKLFF TGTGCCGGGGACAGGGCAGGGGAAAAACTGTTTTTT TRBJ1-4 TRBD1 TRBV30 NA
CASSLWEWGNQPQHF TGTGCCAGCAGCTTATGGGAATGGGGCAATCAGCCCCAGCATTTT TRBJ1-5 NA TRBV7-8 NA
CASRTGNLNEKLFF TGTGCCAGCCGTACAGGGAACCTGAATGAAAAACTGTTTTTT TRBJ1-4 NA TRBV28 NA
CASSLLAGLVSPLHF TGTGCCAGCAGTTTATTGGCAGGGTTGGTTTCACCCCTCCACTTT TRBJ1-6 NA TRBV27 NA
CAWSVQIVGNTIYF TGTGCCTGGAGTGTACAGATTGTTGGAAACACCATATATTTT TRBJ1-3 NA TRBV30 NA
CASSQERSSNQPQHF TGCGCCAGCAGCCAAGAAAGGTCTTCCAATCAGCCCCAGCATTTT TRBJ1-5 NA TRBV4-3 few
CASSRGLFTEAFF TGTGCCAGCAGTCGGGGGCTCTTCACTGAAGCTTTCTTT TRBJ1-1 NA TRBV6-6 NA
CASSQDPGRGGYNEQFF TGTGCCAGCAGCCAAGATCCGGGACGGGGGGGCTACAATGAGCAGTTCTTC TRBJ2-1 TRBD2 TRBV4-2 NA
CASSLDPAYGYTF TGCGCCAGCAGCTTGGACCCAGCTTATGGCTACACCTTC TRBJ1-2 NA TRBV5-1 NA
CASMFLGDTEAFF TGTGCCAGCATGTTTCTAGGGGACACTGAAGCTTTCTTT TRBJ1-1 NA TRBV27 few
CAWSLSTEAFF TGTGCCTGGAGTCTAAGTACTGAAGCTTTCTTT TRBJ1-1 NA TRBV30 few
CASSRTTTGGETQYF TGTGCCAGCAGCCGTACCACCACAGGGGGAGAGACCCAGTACTTC TRBJ2-5 TRBD1 TRBV11-3 NA
CASSLRDRGAGRETQYF TGTGCCAGCAGCTTGAGGGACAGGGGAGCGGGCCGAGAGACCCAGTACTTC TRBJ2-5 TRBD1 TRBV5-5 NA
CASSLVSPSDKLFF TGTGCCAGCAGCTTAGTATCACCCTCGGACAAACTGTTTTTT TRBJ1-4 NA TRBV7-6 NA
CASSRTENSNQPQHF TGCGCCAGCAGCCGGACAGAAAATAGCAATCAGCCCCAGCATTTT TRBJ1-5 NA TRBV4-1 NA
CASNTGSNQPQHF TGTGCCAGTAACACGGGGAGCAATCAGCCCCAGCATTTT TRBJ1-5 NA TRBV19 NA